This TCR beta chain was sequenced in a study of blood T cell repertoires in COVID-19. Background on the study: Recovered Cohort 3 donors showed two negative PCRs, clearance, or symptom resolution.

In germline, CDR1 is MNHNS, CDR2 SASEGT. The V gene end was trimmed by 2 bases and the J gene end by 6 bases; junction bases not matched to a gene: 8. The CDR3 contains 16 residues. TCRdb keeps only in-frame clones here, not all; method: immunoSEQ multiplex PCR. The sample holds a few hundred thousand clones; more than 75% are singletons and the top ten take 1.5% to 2%. Participants' reported clinical history set cohort assignment. The sequence came from a man in his forties in a cohort exposed to, infected with or recovered from COVID-19 (not recorded which). The chain carries TRBV6-1 and TRBJ1-2, with 11 bases fitting TRBD1. Sequenced material: PBMCs or T cells enriched from blood (not recorded which). CDR3 sequence reads: CASSEYWTGGANGYTF. Here the CDR3 DNA reads TGTGCCAGCAGTGAATACTGGACAGGGGGCGCAAATGGCTACACCTTC.